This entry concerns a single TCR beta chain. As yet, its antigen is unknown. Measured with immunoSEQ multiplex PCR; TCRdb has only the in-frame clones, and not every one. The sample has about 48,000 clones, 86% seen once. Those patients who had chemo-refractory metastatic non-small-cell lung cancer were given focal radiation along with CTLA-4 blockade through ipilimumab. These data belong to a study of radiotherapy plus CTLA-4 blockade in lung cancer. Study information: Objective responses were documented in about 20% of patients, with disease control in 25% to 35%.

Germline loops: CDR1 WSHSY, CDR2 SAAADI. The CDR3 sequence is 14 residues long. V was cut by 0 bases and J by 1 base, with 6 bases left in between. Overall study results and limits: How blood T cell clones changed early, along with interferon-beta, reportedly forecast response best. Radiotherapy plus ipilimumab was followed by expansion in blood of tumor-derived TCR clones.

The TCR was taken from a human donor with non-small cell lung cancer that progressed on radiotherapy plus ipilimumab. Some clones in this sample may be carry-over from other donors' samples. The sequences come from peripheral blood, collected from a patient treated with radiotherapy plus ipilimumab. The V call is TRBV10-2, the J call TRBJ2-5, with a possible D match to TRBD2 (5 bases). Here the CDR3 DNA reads TGCGCCAGCAGTGAGTCGAGCGGCCAAGAGACCCAGTACTTC. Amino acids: CASSESSGQETQYF.